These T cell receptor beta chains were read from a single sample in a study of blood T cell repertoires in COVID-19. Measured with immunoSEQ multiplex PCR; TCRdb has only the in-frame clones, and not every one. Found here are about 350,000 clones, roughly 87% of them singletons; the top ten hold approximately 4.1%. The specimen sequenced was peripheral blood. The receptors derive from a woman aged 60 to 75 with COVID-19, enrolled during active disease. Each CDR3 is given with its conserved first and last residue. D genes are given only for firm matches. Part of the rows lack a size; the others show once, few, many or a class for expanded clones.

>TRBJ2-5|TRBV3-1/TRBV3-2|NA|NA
CASSQGSGVRQETQYF
TGTGCCAGCAGCCAAGGTTCGGGGGTGCGACAAGAGACCCAGTACTTC
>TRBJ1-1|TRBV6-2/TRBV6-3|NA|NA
CASSYLRYRGSWTEAFF
TGTGCCAGCAGTTACTTGCGATACCGGGGGAGTTGGACTGAAGCTTTCTTT
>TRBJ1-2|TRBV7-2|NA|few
CASSFSGSARYGYTF
TGTGCCAGCAGCTTCTCCGGGTCAGCCCGCTATGGCTACACCTTC
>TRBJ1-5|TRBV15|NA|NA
CATSRGSGGRQPQHF
TGTGCCACCAGCAGAGGGTCGGGAGGCCGGCAGCCCCAGCATTTT
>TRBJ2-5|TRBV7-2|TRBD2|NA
CASSPGTSGGQGETQYF
TGTGCCAGCAGCCCCGGGACTAGCGGGGGCCAAGGGGAGACCCAGTACTTC
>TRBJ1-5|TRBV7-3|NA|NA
CASSSTVNQPQHF
TGTGCCAGCAGCTCGACAGTTAATCAGCCCCAGCATTTT
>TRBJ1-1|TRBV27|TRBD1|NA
CASSYGTGGITEAFF
TGTGCCAGCAGTTACGGGACAGGGGGAATCACTGAAGCTTTCTTT
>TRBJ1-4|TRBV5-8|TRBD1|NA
CASSLGTGRQEKLFF
TGTGCCAGCAGCTTGGGGACAGGGAGACAAGAAAAACTGTTTTTT
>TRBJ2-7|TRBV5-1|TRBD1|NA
CASSLDRGPYEQYF
TGCGCCAGCAGCTTGGACAGGGGCCCCTACGAGCAGTACTTC
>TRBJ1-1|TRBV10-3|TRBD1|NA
CAIRTGQYNTEAFF
TGTGCCATCAGAACGGGACAGTATAACACTGAAGCTTTCTTT
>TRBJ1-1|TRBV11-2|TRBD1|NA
CASSPGGQRNTEAFF
TGTGCCAGCAGCCCTGGGGGACAGAGGAACACTGAAGCTTTCTTT
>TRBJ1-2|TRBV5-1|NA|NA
CASSLDTNYGYTF
TGCGCCAGCAGCTTGGACACTAACTATGGCTACACCTTC
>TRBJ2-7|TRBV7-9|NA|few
CASSPQKSITGTRSEQYF
TGTGCCAGCAGCCCTCAGAAATCCATTACGGGAACTAGGAGCGAGCAGTACTTC
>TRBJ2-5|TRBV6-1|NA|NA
CASSEFARETQYF
TGTGCCAGCAGTGAATTTGCACGGGAGACCCAGTACTTC
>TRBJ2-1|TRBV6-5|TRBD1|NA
CAGSQDRDEQFF
TGTGCCGGCAGTCAGGACAGGGATGAGCAGTTCTTC
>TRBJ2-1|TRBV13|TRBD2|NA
CASSSDPGTSGGSSYNEQFF
TGTGCCAGCAGCTCTGACCCGGGGACTAGCGGGGGTAGCTCCTACAATGAGCAGTTCTTC
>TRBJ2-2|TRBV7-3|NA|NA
CASSSTSGVSGELFF
TGTGCCAGCAGCTCAACCTCGGGGGTGTCGGGGGAGCTGTTTTTT